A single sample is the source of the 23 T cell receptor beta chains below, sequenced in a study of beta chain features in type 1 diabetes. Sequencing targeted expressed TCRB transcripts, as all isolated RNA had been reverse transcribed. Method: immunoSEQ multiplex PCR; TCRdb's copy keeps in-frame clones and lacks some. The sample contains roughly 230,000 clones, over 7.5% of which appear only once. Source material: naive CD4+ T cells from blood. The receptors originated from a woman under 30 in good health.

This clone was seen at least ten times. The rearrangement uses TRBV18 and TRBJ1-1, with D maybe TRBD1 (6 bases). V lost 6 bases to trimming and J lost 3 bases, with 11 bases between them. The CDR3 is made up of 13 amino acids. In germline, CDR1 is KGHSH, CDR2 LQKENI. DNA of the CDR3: TGTGCCAGCTCCCTCAAGGGGGACACTGAAGCTTTCTTT. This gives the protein CASSLKGDTEAFF.

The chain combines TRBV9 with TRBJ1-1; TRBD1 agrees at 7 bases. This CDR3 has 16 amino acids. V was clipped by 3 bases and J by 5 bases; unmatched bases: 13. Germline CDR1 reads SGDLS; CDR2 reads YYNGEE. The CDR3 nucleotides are TGTGCCAGCAGCGCCAGGACAGGAGGCCCGGGAACTGAAGCTTTCTTT. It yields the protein CASSARTGGPGTEAFF.

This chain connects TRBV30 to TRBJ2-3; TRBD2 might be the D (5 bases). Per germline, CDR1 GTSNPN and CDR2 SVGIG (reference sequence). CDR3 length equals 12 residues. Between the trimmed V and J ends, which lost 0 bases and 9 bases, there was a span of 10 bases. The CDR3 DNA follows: TGTGCCTGGAGTGTAAAGGGAGAAACGCAGTATTTT. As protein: CAWSVKGETQYF.

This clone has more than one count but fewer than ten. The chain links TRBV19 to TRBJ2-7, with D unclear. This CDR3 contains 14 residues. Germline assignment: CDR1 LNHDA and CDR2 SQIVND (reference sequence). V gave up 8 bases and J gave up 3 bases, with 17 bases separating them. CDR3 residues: CASPKSWRLYEQYF. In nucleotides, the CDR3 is TGTGCCAGTCCCAAGTCCTGGCGACTCTACGAGCAGTACTTC.

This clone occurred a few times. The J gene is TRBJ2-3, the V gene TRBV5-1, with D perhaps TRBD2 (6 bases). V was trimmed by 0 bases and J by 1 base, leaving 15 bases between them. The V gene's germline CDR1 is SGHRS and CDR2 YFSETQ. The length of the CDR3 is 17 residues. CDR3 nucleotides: TGCGCCAGCAGCTTGGATATCAATGGAGGGGGCACAGATACGCAGTATTTT. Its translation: CASSLDINGGGTDTQYF.

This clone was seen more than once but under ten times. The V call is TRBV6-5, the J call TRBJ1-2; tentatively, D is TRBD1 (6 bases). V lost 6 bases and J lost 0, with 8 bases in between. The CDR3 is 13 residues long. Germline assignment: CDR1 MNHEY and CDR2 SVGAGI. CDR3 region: CASSRTANYGYTF. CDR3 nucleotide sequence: TGTGCCAGCAGCCGGACAGCTAACTATGGCTACACCTTC.

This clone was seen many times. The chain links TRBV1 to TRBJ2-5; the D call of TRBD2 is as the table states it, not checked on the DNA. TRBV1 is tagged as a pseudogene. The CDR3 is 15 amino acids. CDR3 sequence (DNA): TGCACCAGCAGCCAAGATCACGGGGGTGAGGAGACCCAGTACTTC. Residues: CTSSQDHGGEETQYF.

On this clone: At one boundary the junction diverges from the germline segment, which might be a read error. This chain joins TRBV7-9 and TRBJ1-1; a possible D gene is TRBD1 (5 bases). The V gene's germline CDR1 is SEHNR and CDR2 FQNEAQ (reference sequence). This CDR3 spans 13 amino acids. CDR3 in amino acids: CASSRGVNTEAFF. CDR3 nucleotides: TGTGCCAGCAGCAGGGGTGTGAATACTGAAGCTTTCTTT.

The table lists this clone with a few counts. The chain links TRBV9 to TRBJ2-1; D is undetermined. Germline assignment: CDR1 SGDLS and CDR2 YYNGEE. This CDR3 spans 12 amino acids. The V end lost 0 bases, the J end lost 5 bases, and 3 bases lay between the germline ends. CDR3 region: CASSVVNNEQFF. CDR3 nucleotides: TGTGCCAGCAGCGTAGTAAACAATGAGCAGTTCTTC.

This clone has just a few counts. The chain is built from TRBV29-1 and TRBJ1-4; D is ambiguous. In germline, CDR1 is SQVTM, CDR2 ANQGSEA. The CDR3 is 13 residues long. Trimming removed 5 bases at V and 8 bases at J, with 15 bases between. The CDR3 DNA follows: TGCAGCGTTCATCTCCATCTAACCGAAAAACTGTTTTTT. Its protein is CSVHLHLTEKLFF.

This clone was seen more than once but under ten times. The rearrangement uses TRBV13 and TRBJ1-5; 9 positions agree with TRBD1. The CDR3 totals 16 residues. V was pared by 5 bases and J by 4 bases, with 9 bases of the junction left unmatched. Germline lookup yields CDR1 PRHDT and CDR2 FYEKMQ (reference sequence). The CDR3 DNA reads TGTGCCAGCAGCCTCCCTCCCGGGACAGGGAATCAGCCCCAGCATTTT. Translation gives CASSLPPGTGNQPQHF.

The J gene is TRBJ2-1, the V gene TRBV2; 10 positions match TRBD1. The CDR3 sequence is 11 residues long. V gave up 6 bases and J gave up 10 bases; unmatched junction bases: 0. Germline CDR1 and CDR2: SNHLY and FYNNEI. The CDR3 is CASRTGGEQFF. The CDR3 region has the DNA TGTGCCAGCAGGACAGGGGGCGAGCAGTTCTTC. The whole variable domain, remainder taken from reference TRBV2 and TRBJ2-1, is EPEVTQTPSHQVTQMGQEVILRCVPISNHLYFYWYRQILGQKVEFLVSFYNNEISEKSEIFDDQFSVERPDGSNFTLKIRSTKLEDSAMYFCASRTGGEQFFGPGTRLTVL.

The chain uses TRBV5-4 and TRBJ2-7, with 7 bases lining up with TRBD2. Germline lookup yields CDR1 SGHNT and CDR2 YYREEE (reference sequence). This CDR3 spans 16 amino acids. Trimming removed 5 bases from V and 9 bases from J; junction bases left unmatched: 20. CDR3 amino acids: CASSTTRSSGGDVQYF. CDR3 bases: TGTGCCAGCAGTACAACACGGTCGTCGGGAGGCGATGTGCAGTACTTC. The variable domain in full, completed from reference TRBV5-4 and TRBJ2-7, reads ETGVTQSPTHLIKTRGQQVTLRCSSQSGHNTVSWYQQALGQGPQFIFQYYREEENGRGNFPPRFSGLQFPNYSSELNVNALELDDSALYLCASSTTRSSGGDVQYFGPGTRLTVT.

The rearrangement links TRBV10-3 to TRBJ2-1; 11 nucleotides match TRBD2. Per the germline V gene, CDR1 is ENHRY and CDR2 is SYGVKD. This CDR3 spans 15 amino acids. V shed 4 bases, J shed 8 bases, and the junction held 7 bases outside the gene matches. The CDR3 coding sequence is TGTGCCATCAGTGTCCTAGCGGGGGGTTTCTATGAGCAGTTCTTC. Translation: CAISVLAGGFYEQFF.

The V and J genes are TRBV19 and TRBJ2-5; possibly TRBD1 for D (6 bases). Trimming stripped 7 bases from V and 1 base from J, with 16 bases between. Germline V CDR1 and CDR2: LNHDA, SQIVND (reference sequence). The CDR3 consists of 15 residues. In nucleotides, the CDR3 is TGTGCCAGTACCCCGCAAGGGACAACCCAAGAGACCCAGTACTTC. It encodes CASTPQGTTQETQYF.

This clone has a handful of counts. This CDR3 is CASSQGALRAFF. CDR3 nucleotide sequence: TGCGCCAGCAGCCAGGGGGCCCTTCGAGCTTTCTTT. This chain uses TRBV4-1 with TRBJ1-1; possibly TRBD1 for D (6 bases). Germline assignment: CDR1 MGHRA and CDR2 YSYEKL. This CDR3 has 12 residues. V was trimmed by 3 bases and J by 10 bases, leaving 12 bases between them.

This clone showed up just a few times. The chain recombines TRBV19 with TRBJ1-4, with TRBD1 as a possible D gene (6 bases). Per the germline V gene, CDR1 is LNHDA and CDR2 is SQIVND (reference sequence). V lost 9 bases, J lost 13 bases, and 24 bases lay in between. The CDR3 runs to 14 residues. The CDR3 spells CASRAGINRVRLFF. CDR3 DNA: TGTGCCAGCCGGGCCGGGATCAACAGGGTTAGACTGTTTTTT. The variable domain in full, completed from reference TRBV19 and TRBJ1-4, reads DGGITQSPKYLFRKEGQNVTLSCEQNLNHDAMYWYRQDPGQGLRLIYYSQIVNDFQKGDIAEGYSVSREKKESFPLTVTSAQKNPTAFYLCASRAGINRVRLFFGSGTQLSVL.

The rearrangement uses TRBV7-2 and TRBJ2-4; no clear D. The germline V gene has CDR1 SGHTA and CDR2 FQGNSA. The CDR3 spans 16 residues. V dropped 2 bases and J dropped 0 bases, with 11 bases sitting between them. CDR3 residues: CASSLSQSLAKNIQYF. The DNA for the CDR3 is TGTGCCAGCAGCTTATCCCAGTCCCTAGCCAAAAACATTCAGTACTTC.

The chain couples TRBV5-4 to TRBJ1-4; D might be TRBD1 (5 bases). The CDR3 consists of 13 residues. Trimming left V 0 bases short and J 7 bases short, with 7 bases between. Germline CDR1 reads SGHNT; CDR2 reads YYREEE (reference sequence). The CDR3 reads CASSLVGGEKLFF. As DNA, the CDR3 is TGTGCCAGCAGCTTGGTCGGGGGTGAAAAACTGTTTTTT.

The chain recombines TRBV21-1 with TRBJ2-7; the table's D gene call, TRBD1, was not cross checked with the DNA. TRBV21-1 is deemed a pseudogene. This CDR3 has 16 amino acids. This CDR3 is CASSNLDRPYPYEQYF. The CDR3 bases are TGTGCCAGCAGCAACTTGGACAGGCCCTATCCCTACGAGCAGTACTTC.

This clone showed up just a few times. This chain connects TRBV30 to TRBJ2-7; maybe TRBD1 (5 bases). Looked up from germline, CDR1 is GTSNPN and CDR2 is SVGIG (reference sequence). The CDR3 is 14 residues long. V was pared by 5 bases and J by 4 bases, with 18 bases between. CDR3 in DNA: TGTGCCTGGGTCCCCCCAGGGAAAAGGTACGAGCAGTACTTC. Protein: CAWVPPGKRYEQYF.

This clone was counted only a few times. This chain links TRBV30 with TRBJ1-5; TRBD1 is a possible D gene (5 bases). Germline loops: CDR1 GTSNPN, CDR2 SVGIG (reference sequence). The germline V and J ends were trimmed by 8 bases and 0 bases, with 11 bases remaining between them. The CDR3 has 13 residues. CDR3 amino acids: CAGGRDSNQPQHF. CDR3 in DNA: TGTGCCGGCGGCAGGGATAGCAATCAGCCCCAGCATTTT.

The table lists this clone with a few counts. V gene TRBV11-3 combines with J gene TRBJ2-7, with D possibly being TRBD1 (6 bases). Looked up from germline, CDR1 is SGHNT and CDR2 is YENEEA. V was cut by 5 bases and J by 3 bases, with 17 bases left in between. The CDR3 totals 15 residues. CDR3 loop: CASSQSRRGHYEQYF. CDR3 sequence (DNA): TGTGCCAGCAGCCAGAGTCGCAGGGGACACTACGAGCAGTACTTC.